One sample yielded the 20 T cell receptor beta chains listed below, sequenced in a study of shared clonotypes between healthy human individuals. Naive CD8 cells, CD45RO-negative and positively selected for CCR7, excluded terminally differentiated effector memory CD45RA+ cells. Repertoires were generated with immunoSEQ multiplex PCR, while TCRdb's copy carries only in-frame clones and drops some. The table records roughly 1,800,000 clones, about 95% of them present only once. Sequencing was carried out using naive CD8+ T cells sorted from blood. The receptors shown here come from a man younger than 30 in good health.

The chain couples TRBV6-1 to TRBJ2-5; unclear D gene. Germline V gene sequence: CDR1 MNHNS, CDR2 SASEGT. V was shortened by 4 bases and J by 4 bases, with 16 bases between the two germline ends. The CDR3 consists of 15 residues. CDR3 DNA sequence: TGTGCCAGCAGTGGTACAGAGCAACCCGTAGAGACCCAGTACTTC. It yields the protein CASSGTEQPVETQYF.

V and J are TRBV11-2 and TRBJ2-3; D not certain. V shed 5 bases and J shed 0 bases, with 6 bases lying between them. This CDR3 has 13 residues. Germline V CDR1 and CDR2: SGHAT, FQNNGV. The CDR3: CASSTDSTDTQYF. In nucleotides, the CDR3 is TGTGCCAGCAGCACGGACAGCACAGATACGCAGTATTTT.

Written as DNA, the CDR3 is TGTGCCAGCAGTCCGCGGGGAGGATGGGACTACGAGCAGTACTTC. It encodes CASSPRGGWDYEQYF. V is TRBV27 and J is TRBJ2-7, with a weak D call TRBD2 (6 bases). This CDR3 comprises 15 residues. Germline values: CDR1 MNHEY, CDR2 SMNVEV (reference sequence). Trimming pared 5 bases from V and 3 bases from J, leaving 17 bases between.

This clone came up once. V gene TRBV4-1 combines with J gene TRBJ2-1, with TRBD2 identical over 7 bases. Germline V gives CDR1 MGHRA, CDR2 YSYEKL. V dropped 2 bases and J dropped 7; count of bases not matched to a gene: 14. This CDR3 has 17 amino acids. This CDR3 is CASSQSFAGVVGNEQFF. The CDR3 DNA reads as TGCGCCAGCAGCCAATCTTTCGCGGGAGTAGTAGGGAATGAGCAGTTCTTC.

The gene calls are TRBV7-9 and TRBJ1-2; D call uncertain. Trimming shortened V by 1 base and J by 7 bases, and 13 bases separated the two germline ends. CDR3 length equals 14 residues. Germline CDR1 and CDR2: SEHNR and FQNEAQ (reference sequence). The CDR3 sequence is CASSLGVRKVGYTF. In DNA, the CDR3 is TGTGCCAGCAGCTTAGGGGTACGGAAGGTTGGCTACACCTTC. The full variable domain, rest sourced from reference TRBV7-9 and TRBJ1-2, is DTGVSQNPRHKITKRGQNVTFRCDPISEHNRLYWYRQTLGQGPEFLTYFQNEAQLEKSRLLSDRFSAERPKGSFSTLEIQRTEQGDSAMYLCASSLGVRKVGYTFGSGTRLTVV.

The chain employs TRBV4-1 and TRBJ2-7, with 8 bases that match TRBD1. The CDR3 runs 16 residues. With 4 bases clipped from V and 5 bases from J, the junction kept 13 bases outside the gene matches. The germline V gene has CDR1 MGHRA and CDR2 YSYEKL. The CDR3 region has the DNA TGCGCCAGCAGCCCTACTGCTAGGACAGGGCTCCACGAGCAGTACTTC. Encoded protein: CASSPTARTGLHEQYF.

The chain joins TRBV6-7 to TRBJ2-1, with TRBD2 identical over 13 bases. TRBV6-7 is identified as an open reading frame with a role that is uncertain. The J segment lost 5 bases and the V segment lost 1 base, leaving 5 bases of the junction unmatched. CDR3 length: 17 amino acids. The CDR3 sequence: CASSYYPGLAGDNEQFF. The CDR3 bases are TGTGCCAGCAGTTACTACCCCGGACTAGCGGGAGACAATGAGCAGTTCTTC.

In nucleotides, the CDR3 is TGTGCCAGCAGCAAAGGGCAGGGCCGCACAGATACGCAGTATTTT. This translates into CASSKGQGRTDTQYF. The chain employs TRBV21-1 and TRBJ2-3; TRBD1 reflects the table's D call only, with no check against the DNA. TRBV21-1 is termed a pseudogene. This CDR3 contains 15 residues.

The rearrangement joins TRBV30 to TRBJ1-2; no firm D call. V was shortened by 2 bases and J by 0 bases, with 19 bases between the two germline ends. This CDR3 has 17 amino acids. Per the germline V gene, CDR1 is GTSNPN and CDR2 is SVGIG (reference sequence). The CDR3 DNA reads TGTGCCTGGAGTAAAACTACAGAGCGGGATACTAACTATGGCTACACCTTC. It yields the protein CAWSKTTERDTNYGYTF. Looking up the rest from reference TRBV30 and TRBJ1-2 gives the full variable domain: SQTIHQWPATLVQPVGSPLSLECTVEGTSNPNLYWYRQAAGRGLQLLFYSVGIGQISSEVPQNLSASRPQDRQFILSSKKLLLSDSGFYLCAWSKTTERDTNYGYTFGSGTRLTVV.

The chain uses TRBV6-5 and TRBJ1-3; no firm D call. The V end was cut by 6 bases, the J end by 4 bases, with 13 bases between. The CDR3 runs to 14 residues. Per the germline V gene, CDR1 is MNHEY and CDR2 is SVGAGI. The CDR3 DNA is TGTGCCAGCAGGCAGTCGGCTCCCGGAAACACCATATATTTT. It yields the protein CASRQSAPGNTIYF.

This clone was picked up one time. This sample also contains other DNA sequences that code for the same CDR3. The CDR3 loop is CASSFVGTGYNEQFF. The CDR3 region has the DNA TGTGCCAGCAGTTTCGTCGGGACTGGGTACAATGAGCAGTTCTTC. The rearrangement joins TRBV27 to TRBJ2-1; TRBD2 is a possible D gene (6 bases). Per germline, CDR1 MNHEY and CDR2 SMNVEV (reference sequence). The CDR3 is 15 residues long. V lost 3 bases, J lost 4 bases, and 13 bases lay in between.

This chain joins TRBV18 and TRBJ2-5; D possibly matches TRBD1 or TRBD2 (5 bases each). The CDR3 runs to 15 residues. Per germline, CDR1 KGHSH and CDR2 LQKENI. With 2 bases removed from V and 5 bases from J, the gap between germline ends came to 15 bases. The CDR3 reads CASSPTGYSGETQYF. CDR3 bases: TGTGCCAGCTCACCAACGGGATATTCAGGGGAGACCCAGTACTTC.

The chain carries TRBV7-9 and TRBJ2-7, with 7 bases that match TRBD1. CDR3 length: 15 residues. With 5 bases clipped from V and 5 bases from J, the junction kept 12 bases outside the gene matches. Germline V gene lookup returns CDR1 SEHNR and CDR2 FQNEAQ (reference sequence). In DNA, the CDR3 is TGTGCCAGCAGCGATTCCTTCGACAGGGTCGACGAGCAGTACTTC. Amino acid sequence: CASSDSFDRVDEQYF.

Comment on this clone: Other nucleotide sequences in the sample specify the same CDR3. This chain links TRBV5-4 with TRBJ2-7, with a tentative D call TRBD1 (5 bases). The CDR3 contains 14 residues. Between the trimmed V and J ends, which lost 1 base and 2 bases, there was a span of 10 bases. Germline V gives CDR1 SGHNT, CDR2 YYREEE (reference sequence). CDR3 DNA: TGTGCCAGCAGCTTGTGGGGCTCGACCTACGAGCAGTACTTC. This encodes CASSLWGSTYEQYF.

Only one count was recorded for this clone. CDR3: CASSLGLANTYEQYF. CDR3 sequence (DNA): TGCGCCAGCAGCCTAGGACTAGCGAACACCTACGAGCAGTACTTC. The chain joins TRBV5-1 to TRBJ2-7; 9 nucleotides agree with TRBD2. Looked up from germline, CDR1 is SGHRS and CDR2 is YFSETQ. The CDR3 totals 15 residues. The ends lost 4 bases at V and 2 bases at J; junction bases unmatched: 7.

J is TRBJ2-7 and V is TRBV14, with 10 nucleotides matching TRBD1. CDR1 SGHDN and CDR2 FVKESK come from the germline V gene. This CDR3 contains 17 residues. J gave up 4 bases and V 5 bases, and 14 bases lay outside the gene matches. The CDR3 spells CASSNLFPGQGRYEQYF. The CDR3 DNA is TGTGCCAGCAGCAACCTATTTCCGGGACAGGGGAGGTACGAGCAGTACTTC.

The chain combines TRBV2 with TRBJ2-7; 8 positions agree with TRBD1. CDR1 SNHLY and CDR2 FYNNEI come from the germline V gene. The CDR3 has 16 amino acids. Losses at the gene ends were 4 bases for V and 0 bases for J; bases not matched to a gene: 8. The CDR3 DNA sequence: TGTGCCAGCAGTGCGCCCAGACAGGGGAGCTCCTACGAGCAGTACTTC. Protein product: CASSAPRQGSSYEQYF.

This clone has just one count. The chain employs TRBV28 and TRBJ2-1, with D perhaps TRBD1 (5 bases). The length of the CDR3 is 20 residues. Germline CDR1 reads MDHEN; CDR2 reads SYDVKM. Trimming took 6 bases from V and 8 from J, leaving 35 bases between them. The CDR3 bases are TGTGCCAGCAGCACTCGTCGATCCGGTATAGGGGCTCTTGGATTCGATGAGCAGTTCTTC. This encodes CASSTRRSGIGALGFDEQFF.

The chain uses TRBV4-3 and TRBJ2-7; possible D gene TRBD2, 5 bases. V lost 3 bases and J lost 4, with 13 bases in between. Per the germline V gene, CDR1 is LGHNA and CDR2 is YSLEER. The CDR3 length is 14 residues. The chain's CDR3 is CASSHTEAAYEQYF. As DNA, the CDR3 is TGCGCCAGCAGCCATACGGAAGCGGCTTACGAGCAGTACTTC.

The V and J genes are TRBV4-1 and TRBJ1-1; D ambiguous. The germline gives CDR1 MGHRA, CDR2 YSYEKL. V shed 0 bases and J shed 2 bases, with 10 bases lying between them. There are 15 residues in the CDR3. As DNA, the CDR3 is TGCGCCAGCAGCCAAGAACGCCCTGCAAACACTGAAGCTTTCTTT. Translating gives CASSQERPANTEAFF.